This TCR beta chain was retrieved from a study of T cell responses to AZD1222 COVID-19 vaccine. Study-level findings and limits: Spike was spanned by vaccine-associated CD4 TCRs, which were dominant at 160-218 and 743-854. Samples come after the peak T cell response, not at day 14.

Trimming took off 0 bases at V and 2 bases at J, with 12 bases between the two ends. The CDR3 is 16 residues long. CDR1 and CDR2 (germline): SGHTA, FQGTGA. This table comes from immunoSEQ multiplex PCR, and its TCRdb copy is limited to in-frame clones, with some not included. The sample holds around 200,000 clones, just over 90% seen once. Of note for this clone: Its antigen is as yet unknown.

The sequence was obtained from an adult in good health. This chain connects TRBV7-3 to TRBJ2-3; D gene ambiguous. The sample here was peripheral blood, taken on day 0 of AZD1222 vaccination. This CDR3 is CASSLTGPSVTDTQYF. In nucleotides, the CDR3 is TGTGCCAGCAGCTTAACGGGCCCTTCGGTCACAGATACGCAGTATTTT.